This is a list of T cell receptor beta chains from one sample in a study of chemoradiotherapy in HPV16-positive cancers. Sequencing used immunoSEQ multiplex PCR; TCRdb keeps in-frame clones, though not all of them. Among roughly 39,000 clones listed, 75% to 85% were seen once. Source: blood, taken from a patient who underwent chemoradiotherapy. These receptors came from a human donor with HPV-associated anogenital cancer. CDR3s include the opening cysteine and the closing phenylalanine or tryptophan. D genes are given only for firm matches. The size entry is marked missing in some rows and otherwise reads once, few, many or a size class.

clone size	J gene	V gene	D gene	CDR3 DNA	CDR3 protein
.	TRBJ2-3	TRBV11-2	.	TGTGCCAGCAGCTTAGGTTATCGCACAGATACGCAGTATTTT	CASSLGYRTDTQYF
few	TRBJ1-1	TRBV12-5	.	TGTGCTAGTGGTTTGGGACAACAGGGTAGGGCTTTCTTT	CASGLGQQGRAFF
.	TRBJ1-2	TRBV30	.	TGTGCCTGGAGTCCCCAGTCGCGAGGCTACACCTTC	CAWSPQSRGYTF
.	TRBJ2-7	TRBV25-1	TRBD1	TGTGCCAGCAGTGAGCCCGGGACAGGGGGATTTGAGCAGTACTTC	CASSEPGTGGFEQYF
.	TRBJ2-7	TRBV19	TRBD2	TGTGCCAGTGGGACTAGCGGGGTGCTCTACGAGCAGTACTTC	CASGTSGVLYEQYF
.	TRBJ1-1	TRBV9	.	TGTGCCAGCAGCGCCCACAATGGGGTGGGGGAAGCTTTCTTT	CASSAHNGVGEAFF
.	TRBJ2-3	TRBV5-8	.	TGTGCCAGCAGCGCCTATAGCACAGATACGCAGTATTTT	CASSAYSTDTQYF
.	TRBJ2-7	TRBV30	.	TGTGCCTGGAGTGTAATACAGACAACCTCCTACGAGCAGTACTTC	CAWSVIQTTSYEQYF
once	TRBJ1-5	TRBV7-6	.	TGTGCCAGCAGCAGAATCCCCCTCACAGGGTTTGTTCAGCCCCAGCATTTT	CASSRIPLTGFVQPQHF
.	TRBJ1-2	TRBV19	.	TGTGCCAGTACCGCAGAACAGGGCTATGGCAGCTACACCTTC	CASTAEQGYGSYTF
.	TRBJ1-2	TRBV6-5	.	TGTGCCATCTCGGGGGGGTATGGCTACACCTTC	CAISGGYGYTF
.	TRBJ1-2	TRBV2	.	TGTGCCAGCAGTCGGGTTGCCTATGGCTACACCTTC	CASSRVAYGYTF
.	TRBJ1-4	TRBV30	.	TGTGCCTGGACCGGGGGGCTCAATGAAAAACTGTTTTTT	CAWTGGLNEKLFF
.	TRBJ2-7	TRBV6-1	.	TGTGCCAGCAGGGGGGGGGCCCGGGCCTACGAGCAGTACTTC	CASRGGARAYEQYF
.	TRBJ1-4	TRBV5-1	TRBD1	TGCGCCAGCAGCCCGGGACAGAATAATGAAAAACTGTTTTTT	CASSPGQNNEKLFF
.	TRBJ2-3	TRBV7-3	.	TGTGCCAGCAGCCAGTCGGGGAGCACAGATACGCAGTATTTT	CASSQSGSTDTQYF
few	TRBJ1-1	TRBV9	TRBD1	TGTGCCAGCAGCGGTCACATGACAGGGAGTACTGAAGCTTTCTTT	CASSGHMTGSTEAFF
.	TRBJ2-3	TRBV12-5	.	TGTGCTAGTGGTGGAGGACAGCCAACAGATACGCAGTATTTT	CASGGGQPTDTQYF
.	TRBJ1-1	TRBV20-1	.	TGCAGTGCTAGAGAGGCAGGGATGACTTTCTTT	CSAREAGMTFF
.	TRBJ2-2	TRBV6-1	.	TGTGCCAGCAGCCAACCAGGGCTGGCCGGGGAGCTGTTTTTT	CASSQPGLAGELFF
.	TRBJ2-2	TRBV7-3	TRBD2	TGTGCCAGCAGCCGGACTAGCTCGGGGGGCGGGGAGCTGTTTTTT	CASSRTSSGGGELFF
.	TRBJ2-1	TRBV15	.	TGTGCCACCAGCAGAGCCCAGGGTCGGGATGAGCAGTTCTTC	CATSRAQGRDEQFF
.	TRBJ1-5	TRBV2	.	TGTGCCAGCAGGAGCCTTAGCAATCAGCCCCAGCATTTT	CASRSLSNQPQHF
.	TRBJ2-1	TRBV15	.	TGTGCCACCAGCAGAGGTGGTCTTGAGCAGTTCTTC	CATSRGGLEQFF
once	TRBJ1-4	TRBV4-1	TRBD1	TGCGCCAGCAGTCGTTGGACAGGGGGAATTGAAAAACTGTTTTTT	CASSRWTGGIEKLFF
.	TRBJ2-3	TRBV18	TRBD2	TGTGCCAGCTCCCTCAGGGAACTAGCGGGGGGCACAGATACGCAGTATTTT	CASSLRELAGGTDTQYF
.	TRBJ1-3	TRBV6-6	.	TGTGCCAGCAGAAATACAGGGACTGGAAACACCATATATTTT	CASRNTGTGNTIYF
.	TRBJ2-7	TRBV11-2	.	TGTGCCAGCAGCTTAGATCAATACGGACCTTACGAGCAGTACTTC	CASSLDQYGPYEQYF
.	TRBJ2-1	TRBV18	TRBD1	TGTGCCAGCTCACAAATGACAGGGAGTTTTGATGAGCAGTTCTTC	CASSQMTGSFDEQFF
.	TRBJ2-4	TRBV7-9	TRBD2	TGTGCCAGCAGCTTTAGCGGGGCGGCCAAAAACATTCAGTACTTC	CASSFSGAAKNIQYF
.	TRBJ1-2	TRBV14	.	TGTGCCAGCAGCCAGACGGCCAGCTTCTATGGCTACACCTTC	CASSQTASFYGYTF
.	TRBJ2-1	TRBV1	.	TGCACCAGCAGCCAACAGGGACTAGCGGGGGGGCCGGCCTACAATGAGCAGTTCTTC	CTSSQQGLAGGPAYNEQFF
.	TRBJ1-1	TRBV5-5	.	TGTGCCAGCAGCTTGGTTGCAGGGACTGGAGAAGCTTTCTTT	CASSLVAGTGEAFF
.	TRBJ1-2	TRBV7-2	.	TGTGCCAGCAGCTTGCCCCGGGGGGAGTATGGCTACACCTTC	CASSLPRGEYGYTF
.	TRBJ2-5	TRBV27	TRBD2	TGTGCCAGCAGTGATCTACTAGCGGGGGTGGAAGAGACCCAGTACTTC	CASSDLLAGVEETQYF
.	TRBJ1-1	TRBV19	.	TGTGCCAGTAGTTCTAAGGGGGACACTGAAGCTTTCTTT	CASSSKGDTEAFF
.	TRBJ2-7	TRBV10-3	.	TGTGCCACGGGCCGGACAGCCGACAACTACGAGCAGTACTTC	CATGRTADNYEQYF
.	TRBJ2-5	TRBV7-9	TRBD1	TGTGCCAGCAGTAAAGACAGGGGCGAGGGAGAGACCCAGTACTTC	CASSKDRGEGETQYF
.	TRBJ2-4	TRBV6-6	.	TGTGCCAGCAGTTACTCGGGGGGTAGAAACATTCAGTACTTC	CASSYSGGRNIQYF
.	TRBJ1-1	TRBV5-6	.	TGTGCCAGCAGCGATAATCAGGGTAACGGGGCTGAAGCTTTCTTT	CASSDNQGNGAEAFF
.	TRBJ1-1	TRBV7-2	.	TGTGCCAGCAGCTTAGGGGCAGGGAGGACTGAAGCTTTCTTT	CASSLGAGRTEAFF
.	TRBJ1-1	TRBV9	.	TGTGCCAGCACGGACGGTAACACTGAAGCTTTCTTT	CASTDGNTEAFF
few	TRBJ1-1	TRBV7-3	.	TGTGCCAGCAGGGGGCAGGTTAACACTGAAGCTTTCTTT	CASRGQVNTEAFF
once	TRBJ2-5	TRBV2	TRBD2	TGTGCCAGCCAGCGGCTAGCGGGGCCCCTGGGGGAGACCCAGTACTTC	CASQRLAGPLGETQYF
.	TRBJ1-6	TRBV10-2	.	TGCGCCAGCACTAGGGGTGGGACCGCCGATAATTCACCCCTCCACTTT	CASTRGGTADNSPLHF
once	TRBJ1-1	TRBV27	TRBD1	TGTGCCAGCACTAGGGGGCCTGGGAACACTGAAGCTTTCTTT	CASTRGPGNTEAFF
few	TRBJ1-5	TRBV7-9	.	TGTGCCAGCAACAACCCCAATCAGCCCCAGCATTTT	CASNNPNQPQHF
.	TRBJ1-5	TRBV6-1	.	TGTGCCAGCAGCTTATCTAATCAGCCCCAGCATTTT	CASSLSNQPQHF
few	TRBJ2-7	TRBV10-3	.	TGTGCCATCAGTGAGTCGCCAGGAACCTACGAGCAGTACTTC	CAISESPGTYEQYF
.	TRBJ2-5	TRBV11-2	.	TGTGCCAGCAGCTTAGGTCTGGGACTTTCAGAAGAGACCCAGTACTTC	CASSLGLGLSEETQYF
.	TRBJ1-1	TRBV6-1	.	TGTGCCAGCAGCGCTACGGGGGAACGGACTGAAGCTTTCTTT	CASSATGERTEAFF
.	TRBJ2-7	TRBV7-8	.	TGTGCCAGCAGCTTAGGGTTTAGCGAGCAGTACTTC	CASSLGFSEQYF
once	TRBJ2-1	TRBV7-3	.	TGTGCCAGCAGCTCCACAGGTCCTGGCTCCTACAATGAGCAGTTCTTC	CASSSTGPGSYNEQFF
.	TRBJ2-5	TRBV6-5	.	TGTGCCAGCAGTTACTCGGCCAGGCGGGAGACCCAGTACTTC	CASSYSARRETQYF
.	TRBJ2-7	TRBV29-1	TRBD1	TGCAGCGTGAAGCCGGGACAGGGGGTTGAGCAGTACTTC	CSVKPGQGVEQYF
.	TRBJ2-2	TRBV5-4	.	TGTGCCAGCAGCTTTATCCCCGGGGAGCTGTTTTTT	CASSFIPGELFF
.	TRBJ2-3	TRBV6-5	TRBD2	TGTGCCAGCCGCATTTCTAGCGGGCGGACAGATACGCAGTATTTT	CASRISSGRTDTQYF
.	TRBJ1-2	TRBV5-1	.	TGCGCCAGCAGCCCGTTGGTCGGGCTCTATGGCTACACCTTC	CASSPLVGLYGYTF
.	TRBJ1-2	TRBV5-5	.	TGTGCCAGCAGCTTGTATAGGGGGGATGGCTACACCTTC	CASSLYRGDGYTF